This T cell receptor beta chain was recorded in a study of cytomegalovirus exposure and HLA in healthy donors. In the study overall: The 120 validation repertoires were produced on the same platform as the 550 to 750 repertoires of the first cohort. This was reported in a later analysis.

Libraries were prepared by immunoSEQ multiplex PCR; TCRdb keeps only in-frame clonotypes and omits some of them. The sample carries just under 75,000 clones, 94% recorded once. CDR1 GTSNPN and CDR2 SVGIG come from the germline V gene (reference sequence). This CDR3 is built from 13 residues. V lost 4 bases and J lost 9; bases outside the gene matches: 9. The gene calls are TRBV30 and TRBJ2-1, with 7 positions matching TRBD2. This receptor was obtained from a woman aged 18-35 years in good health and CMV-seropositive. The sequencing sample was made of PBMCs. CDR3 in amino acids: CAWTSGVVGEQFF. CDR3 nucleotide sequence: TGTGCCTGGACGAGCGGGGTGGTCGGTGAGCAGTTCTTC.